A single T cell receptor (beta chain) is shown here with its context. What it binds is unknown. A much larger clone lies one base from this, so it may be a read error. Breast cancer patients provided tissue from their axillary draining lymph nodes. TCRdb reprocessed the multiplex PCR reads with MiXCR, giving one entry per CDR3 protein. The sample holds 150,000 to 200,000 distinct CDR3 sequences, approximately 30% seen once. The CDR3 contains 13 residues. Trimming took off 4 bases at V and 1 base at J, with 7 bases between the two ends. These data are taken from a study of breast tumors, draining lymph nodes, adjacent tissues. General study results and limits: Compared with basal-like, luminal-like tumors shared significantly more repertoire with nontumor tissue. Data only fit, rather than demonstrated, lymph node origin of most tumor T cells. Data fit most tumor T cells coming from lymph node, expanding in tumor.

The rearrangement links TRBV12-3 or TRBV12-4 to TRBJ1-1; D gene unclear. The specimen sequenced was axillary lymph node tissue. This clonotype was obtained from a female donor with breast cancer. Some clones in this sample may be carry-over from other donors' samples. Written as DNA, the CDR3 is TGTGCCAGCAGTTCACGGGCGAACACTGAAGCTTTCTTT. Translated: CASSSRANTEAFF.